The T cell receptor beta chain under discussion was sequenced for a study of post-analysis software for immune sequencing data. Carried by the TCR beta cDNA libraries were unique molecular identifiers. MiXCR, run by TCRdb on the PCR reads, gives a single entry per CDR3 protein. Of roughly 570,000 distinct CDR3 sequences listed, around 34% were seen once; the top ten hold under 7%. Trimming took 0 bases from V and 1 from J, leaving 15 bases between them. This CDR3 comprises 17 residues. Germline V lookup: CDR1 MNHEY, CDR2 SVGAGI. About this clonotype: Its cognate antigen is unknown.

Study-level results: Patients used about 5 TRBV segments, including TRBV5-6, TRBV5-1 and TRBV20-1, more often than controls.

This receptor was taken from a girl under 18 with multiple sclerosis. The sample comprised blood. The chain combines TRBV6-5 with TRBJ1-1; D remains unclear. The DNA for the CDR3 is TGTGCCAGCAGTTACTCTTTATGGCGGAACCAGAACACTGAAGCTTTCTTT. It encodes CASSYSLWRNQNTEAFF.